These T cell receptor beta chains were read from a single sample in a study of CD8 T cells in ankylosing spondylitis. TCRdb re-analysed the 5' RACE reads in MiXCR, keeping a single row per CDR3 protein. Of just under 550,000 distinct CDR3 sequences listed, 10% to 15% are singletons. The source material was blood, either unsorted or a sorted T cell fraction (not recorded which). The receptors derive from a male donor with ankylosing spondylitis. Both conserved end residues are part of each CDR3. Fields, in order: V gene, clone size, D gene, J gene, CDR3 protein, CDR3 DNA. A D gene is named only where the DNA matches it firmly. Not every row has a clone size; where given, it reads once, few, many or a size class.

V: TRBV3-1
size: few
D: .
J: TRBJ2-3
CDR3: CASSQTTDTQYF
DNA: TGTGCCAGCAGCCAAACCACAGATACGCAGTATTTT

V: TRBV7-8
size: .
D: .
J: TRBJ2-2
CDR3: CASSLAGARTGELFF
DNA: TGTGCCAGCAGCTTAGCGGGTGCTAGAACCGGGGAGCTGTTTTTT

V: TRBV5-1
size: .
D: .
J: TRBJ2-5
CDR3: CASSLGVSLAGETQYF
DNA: TGCGCCAGCAGCTTGGGCGTTAGTTTAGCCGGGGAGACCCAGTACTTC

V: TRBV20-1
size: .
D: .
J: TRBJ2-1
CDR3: CSARVWGGRTYNEQFF
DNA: TGCAGTGCTAGAGTATGGGGCGGAAGAACCTACAATGAGCAGTTCTTC

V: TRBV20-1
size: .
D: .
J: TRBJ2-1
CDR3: CSALPYGNEQFF
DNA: TGCAGTGCCCTGCCGTACGGCAATGAGCAGTTCTTC

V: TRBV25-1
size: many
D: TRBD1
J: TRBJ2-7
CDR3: CASSTQGAPYEQYF
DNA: TGTGCCAGCAGCACACAGGGGGCCCCCTACGAGCAGTACTTC

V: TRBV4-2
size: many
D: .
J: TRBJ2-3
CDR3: CASSLGAGLRSTDTQYF
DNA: TGTGCCAGCAGCCTGGGAGCCGGACTGCGAAGCACAGATACGCAGTATTTT

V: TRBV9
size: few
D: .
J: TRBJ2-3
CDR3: CASSSRVTDTQYF
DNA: TGTGCCAGCAGCTCGAGAGTCACAGATACGCAGTATTTT

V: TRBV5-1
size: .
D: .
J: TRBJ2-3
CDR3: CASSLVGGPRTDTQYF
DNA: TGCGCCAGCAGCTTGGTCGGGGGCCCTCGCACAGATACGCAGTATTTT

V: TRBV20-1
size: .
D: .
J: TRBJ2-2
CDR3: CSAIYGTSTGELFF
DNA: TGCAGTGCTATTTACGGGACCTCCACCGGGGAGCTGTTTTTT

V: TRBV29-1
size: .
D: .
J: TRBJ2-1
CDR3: CSAIGLRGVDEQFF
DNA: TGCAGCGCTATAGGGCTACGCGGAGTCGATGAGCAGTTCTTC

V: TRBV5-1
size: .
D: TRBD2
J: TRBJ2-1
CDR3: CASSPGVAGGPYNEQFF
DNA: TGCGCCAGCAGCCCCGGGGTAGCGGGAGGGCCCTACAATGAGCAGTTCTTC

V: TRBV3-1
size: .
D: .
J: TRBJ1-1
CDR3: CASKIGRLNTEAFF
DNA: TGTGCCAGCAAAATCGGAAGACTTAACACTGAAGCTTTCTTT

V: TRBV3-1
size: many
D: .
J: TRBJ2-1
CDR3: CASSQDLTGETYNEQFF
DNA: TGTGCCAGCAGCCAAGATCTAACCGGGGAGACCTACAATGAGCAGTTCTTC

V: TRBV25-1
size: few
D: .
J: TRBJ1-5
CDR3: CASSELGNGNQPQHF
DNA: TGTGCCAGCAGTGAATTAGGGAATGGCAATCAGCCCCAGCATTTT

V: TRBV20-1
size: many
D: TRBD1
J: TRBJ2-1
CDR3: CSARDRVPYNEQFF
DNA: TGCAGTGCTAGGGACAGGGTCCCCTACAATGAGCAGTTCTTC

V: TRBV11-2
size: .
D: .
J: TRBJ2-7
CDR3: CASSWSGEQYF
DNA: TGTGCCAGCAGCTGGTCGGGCGAGCAGTACTTC

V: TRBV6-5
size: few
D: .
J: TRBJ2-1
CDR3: CASSRSDEQFF
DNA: TGTGCCAGCAGCCGAAGCGATGAGCAGTTCTTC

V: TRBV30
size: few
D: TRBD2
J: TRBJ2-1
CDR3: CASNPVSGISDEQFF
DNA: TGTGCCTCAAACCCGGTTAGCGGGATTTCGGATGAGCAGTTCTTC

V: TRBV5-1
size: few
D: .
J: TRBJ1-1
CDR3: CASSLAWQGLNTEAFF
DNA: TGCGCCAGCAGCTTGGCTTGGCAGGGCTTGAACACTGAAGCTTTCTTT

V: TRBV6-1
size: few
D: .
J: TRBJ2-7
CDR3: CASSALSATSYEQYF
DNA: TGTGCCAGCAGTGCCCTCTCGGCCACATCCTACGAGCAGTACTTC

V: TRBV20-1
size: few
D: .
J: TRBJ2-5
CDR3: CSARDFQGRPGETQYF
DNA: TGCAGTGCTAGAGATTTCCAGGGGAGACCCGGGGAGACCCAGTACTTC

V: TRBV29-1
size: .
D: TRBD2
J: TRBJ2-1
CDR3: CSVGTSGSLNEQFF
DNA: TGCAGCGTAGGGACTAGCGGGAGTCTGAATGAGCAGTTCTTC

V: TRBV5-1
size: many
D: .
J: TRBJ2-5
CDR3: CASSLDSEETQYF
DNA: TGCGCCAGCAGCTTGGACAGCGAAGAGACCCAGTACTTC

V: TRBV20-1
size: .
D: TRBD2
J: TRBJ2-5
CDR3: CSASGRGAGVGTQYF
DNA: TGCAGTGCTAGCGGGCGGGGAGCGGGAGTAGGTACCCAGTACTTC

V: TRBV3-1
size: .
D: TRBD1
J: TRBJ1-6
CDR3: CASSHDRDYNSPLHF
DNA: TGTGCCAGCAGCCATGACAGGGATTATAATTCACCCCTCCACTTT

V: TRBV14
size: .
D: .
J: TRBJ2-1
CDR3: CASSQGTARGPVPYNEQFF
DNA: TGTGCCAGCAGCCAAGGAACCGCTCGCGGGCCGGTCCCCTACAATGAGCAGTTCTTC

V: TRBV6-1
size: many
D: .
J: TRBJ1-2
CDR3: CASIPEPGSGYGYTF
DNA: TGTGCCAGCATTCCCGAACCAGGCAGCGGCTATGGCTACACCTTC

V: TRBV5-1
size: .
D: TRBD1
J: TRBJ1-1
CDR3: CASSYDGQERGEAFF
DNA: TGCGCCAGCAGCTATGATGGACAGGAGCGGGGGGAAGCTTTCTTT

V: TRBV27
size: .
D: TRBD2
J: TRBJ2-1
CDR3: CASRMGLAGGNEQFF
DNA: TGTGCCAGCAGAATGGGACTAGCCGGGGGGAATGAGCAGTTCTTC

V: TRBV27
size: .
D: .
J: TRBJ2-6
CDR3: CASSSLREIRSGANVLTF
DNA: TGTGCCAGCAGTAGCCTAAGAGAAATTCGATCTGGGGCCAACGTCCTGACTTTC

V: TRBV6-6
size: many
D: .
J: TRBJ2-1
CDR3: CASRFAGDNEQFF
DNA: TGTGCCAGCAGATTCGCAGGGGACAATGAGCAGTTCTTC

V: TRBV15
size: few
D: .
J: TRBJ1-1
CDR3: CATSREGGNTEAFF
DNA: TGTGCCACCAGCAGAGAAGGGGGAAACACTGAAGCTTTCTTT

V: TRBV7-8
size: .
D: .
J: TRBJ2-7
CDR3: CASSYGPRGEQYF
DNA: TGTGCCAGCAGCTACGGCCCCCGCGGCGAGCAGTACTTC

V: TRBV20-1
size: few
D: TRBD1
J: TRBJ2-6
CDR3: CSARDRYRGPTGANVLTF
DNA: TGCAGTGCTAGAGATAGGTACAGGGGCCCCACGGGGGCCAACGTCCTGACTTTC

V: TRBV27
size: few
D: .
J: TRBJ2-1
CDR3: CASGIRNEQFF
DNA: TGTGCCAGCGGCATACGCAATGAGCAGTTCTTC

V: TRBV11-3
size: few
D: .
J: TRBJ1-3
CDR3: CASSLDAGGFGRNTIYF
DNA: TGTGCCAGCAGCTTAGATGCTGGCGGGTTTGGAAGAAACACCATATATTTT

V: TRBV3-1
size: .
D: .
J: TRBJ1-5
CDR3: CASSLSRQGPQPQHF
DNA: TGTGCCAGCAGCCTCTCTCGGCAGGGCCCTCAGCCCCAGCATTTT

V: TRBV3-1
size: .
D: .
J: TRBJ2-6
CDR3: CASSGFVLGANVLTF
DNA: TGTGCCAGCAGCGGTTTTGTTTTAGGGGCCAACGTCCTGACTTTC

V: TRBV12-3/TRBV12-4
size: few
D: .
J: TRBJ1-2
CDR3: CASTQQETYGYTF
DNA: TGTGCCAGCACCCAACAGGAGACCTATGGCTACACCTTC

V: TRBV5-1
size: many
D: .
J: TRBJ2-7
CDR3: CASSLVGGYEQYF
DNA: TGCGCCAGCAGCTTGGTGGGAGGCTACGAGCAGTACTTC

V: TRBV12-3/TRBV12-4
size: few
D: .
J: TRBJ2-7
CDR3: CASTLQARGGDEQYF
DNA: TGTGCCAGCACCCTTCAGGCTAGGGGAGGAGACGAGCAGTACTTC

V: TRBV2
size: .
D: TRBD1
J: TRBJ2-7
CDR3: CASSEMGQGFHEQYF
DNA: TGTGCCAGCAGTGAAATGGGACAGGGGTTCCACGAGCAGTACTTC

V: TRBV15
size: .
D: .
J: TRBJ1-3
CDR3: CATSRSPGVGNTIYF
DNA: TGTGCCACCAGCAGATCGCCAGGGGTCGGAAACACCATATATTTT

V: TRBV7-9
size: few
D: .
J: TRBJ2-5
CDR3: CASSLGSLVRETQYF
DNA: TGTGCCAGCAGCTTAGGGTCATTGGTTCGGGAGACCCAGTACTTC

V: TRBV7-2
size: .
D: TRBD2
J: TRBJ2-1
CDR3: CASSQPGTIKYNEQFF
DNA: TGTGCCAGCAGCCAACCCGGGACTATTAAGTACAATGAGCAGTTCTTC

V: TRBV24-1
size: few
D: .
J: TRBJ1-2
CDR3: CATSDIGEGGYTF
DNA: TGTGCCACCAGTGATATTGGTGAGGGAGGCTACACCTTC

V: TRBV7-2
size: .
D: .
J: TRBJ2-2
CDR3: CASSSSRDGIGELFF
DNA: TGTGCCAGCAGCTCCTCCCGGGACGGGATCGGGGAGCTGTTTTTT

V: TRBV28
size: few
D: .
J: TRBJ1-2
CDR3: CASSSQGRLVYGYTF
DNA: TGTGCCAGCAGCTCACAGGGACGGTTAGTCTATGGCTACACCTTC

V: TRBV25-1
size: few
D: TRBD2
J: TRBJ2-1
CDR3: CASKTGLAGSNEQFF
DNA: TGTGCCAGCAAGACGGGACTAGCGGGATCCAATGAGCAGTTCTTC

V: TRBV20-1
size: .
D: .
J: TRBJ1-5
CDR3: CSALRDNNQPQHF
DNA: TGCAGTGCTCTCCGGGACAACAATCAGCCCCAGCATTTT

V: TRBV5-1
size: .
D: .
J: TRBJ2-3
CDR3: CASSFRAERTDTQYF
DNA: TGCGCCAGCAGCTTCAGGGCAGAAAGAACAGATACGCAGTATTTT

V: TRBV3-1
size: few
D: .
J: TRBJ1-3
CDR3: CASSQARASGNTIYF
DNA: TGTGCCAGCAGCCAAGCCAGGGCCTCTGGAAACACCATATATTTT

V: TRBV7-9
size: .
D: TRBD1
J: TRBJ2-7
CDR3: CASSPRDRGTYEQYF
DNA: TGTGCCAGCAGCCCCCGGGACAGGGGAACCTACGAGCAGTACTTC

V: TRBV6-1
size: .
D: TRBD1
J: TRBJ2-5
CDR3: CASSDPGGEETQYF
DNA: TGTGCCAGCAGTGACCCAGGGGGCGAAGAGACCCAGTACTTC

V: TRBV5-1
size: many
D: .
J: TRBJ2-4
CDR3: CASSLQTQNIQYF
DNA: TGCGCCAGCAGCTTGCAGACACAAAACATTCAGTACTTC

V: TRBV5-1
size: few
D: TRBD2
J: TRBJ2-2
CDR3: CASSLVLAGHTGELFF
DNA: TGCGCCAGCAGCTTGGTTCTAGCGGGACACACCGGGGAGCTGTTTTTT

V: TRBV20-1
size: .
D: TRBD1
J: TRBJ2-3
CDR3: CSASGQGVVTDTQYF
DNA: TGCAGTGCTAGTGGTCAGGGGGTCGTCACAGATACGCAGTATTTT

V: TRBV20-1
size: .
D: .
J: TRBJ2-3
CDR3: CSAPEGGHTQYF
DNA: TGCAGTGCTCCCGAGGGCGGGCATACGCAGTATTTT

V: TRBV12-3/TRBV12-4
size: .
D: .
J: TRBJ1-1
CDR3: CASSLGDDTEAFF
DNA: TGTGCCAGCAGTTTAGGGGACGACACTGAAGCTTTCTTT